This is a list of T cell receptor beta chains from one sample in a study of cytomegalovirus exposure and HLA in healthy donors. Profiling relied on immunoSEQ multiplex PCR, and the TCRdb table lists in-frame clones only, not all of them. The sample records 130,000 or so clones, roughly 80% being singletons. Sequenced sample: PBMCs. The source of these receptors is a woman aged 60-75 years in good health and CMV-seronegative. The CDR3 runs from the conserved cysteine through the conserved F or W. The D gene is left open where the match is weak. The listing skips clone size in some rows; elsewhere it reads once, few, many or a size class.

d_call j_call clone_size v_call cdr3_nt cdr3_aa
NA TRBJ1-4 NA TRBV19 TGTGCCAGTAGTTGGGGAAGGGGTGCGGCTAATGAAAAACTGTTTTTT CASSWGRGAANEKLFF
NA TRBJ2-7 NA TRBV20-1 TGCAGTGCCCAACAGGAGTACGAGCAGTACTTC CSAQQEYEQYF
TRBD1 TRBJ1-3 NA TRBV28 TGTGCCAGCAGTAACCCCCCGGGACAGCTCTCTGGAAACACCATATATTTT CASSNPPGQLSGNTIYF
NA TRBJ1-4 NA TRBV4-1 TGCGCCAGCAGCCAAGTGATGGCTGCGGGTGAAAAACTGTTTTTT CASSQVMAAGEKLFF
TRBD1 TRBJ1-6 NA TRBV19 TGTGCCAGTGCCCCCGGGACAGCCTCGAGCTCCTATAATTCACCCCTCCACTTT CASAPGTASSSYNSPLHF
TRBD2 TRBJ2-1 NA TRBV9 TGTGCCAGCAGCCCTCTGCTCGGGAGGGCCAATGAGCAGTTCTTC CASSPLLGRANEQFF
NA TRBJ1-5 NA TRBV10-3 TGTGCCATCGGCGGTAGCAATCAGCCCCAGCATTTT CAIGGSNQPQHF
TRBD1 TRBJ2-2 NA TRBV6-5 TGTGCCAGCAGTCTGACAGGGGGCGGCGGGGAGCTGTTTTTT CASSLTGGGGELFF
TRBD2 TRBJ2-2 NA TRBV14 TGTGCCAGCAGCGCAACCGCGCGACTAGCGGGAGGGAAAGGCGGGGAGCTGTTTTTT CASSATARLAGGKGGELFF
NA TRBJ1-1 NA TRBV19 TGTGCCAGTAGTATTAGGAGGGAGGCCACTGAAGCTTTCTTT CASSIRREATEAFF
NA TRBJ2-2 few TRBV5-1 TGCGCCAGCAGCTTGATTTCGGGGGTGAACACCGGGGAGCTGTTTTTT CASSLISGVNTGELFF
TRBD1 TRBJ2-7 NA TRBV10-3 TGTGCCATCAGTGAGAGGACAGGCTACGAGCAGTACTTC CAISERTGYEQYF
TRBD1 TRBJ2-7 NA TRBV19 TGTGCCAGTAGTCAACCGGGACAGGGTTCTGCGCAGTACTTC CASSQPGQGSAQYF
NA TRBJ1-5 NA TRBV27 TGTGCCAGCGCTCGAACAGGGCCCAATCAGCCCCAGCATTTT CASARTGPNQPQHF
TRBD1 TRBJ2-1 NA TRBV10-1 TGCGCCAGCAGTGGGACAGGGGGCCTTGGTTCCTACAATGAGCAGTTCTTC CASSGTGGLGSYNEQFF
TRBD1 TRBJ1-5 NA TRBV28 TGTGCCAGCATCCCGCCGACAGGGGGAGGCAATCAGCCCCAGCATTTT CASIPPTGGGNQPQHF
TRBD2 TRBJ2-3 NA TRBV9 TGTGCCAGCAGCGTACTAGCGGGAGGGCACACAGATACGCAGTATTTT CASSVLAGGHTDTQYF
NA TRBJ1-6 NA TRBV5-1 TGCGCCACCGCTACCAACAGTAATTCACCCCTCCACTTT CATATNSNSPLHF
TRBD2 TRBJ2-7 NA TRBV28 TGTGCCAGCAGTTTATATAGCGGGAGTAGGTCCTACGAGCAGTACTTC CASSLYSGSRSYEQYF
TRBD2 TRBJ2-3 NA TRBV6-5 TGTGCCAGCAGCTTAGCGGGGGGCACAGATACGCAGTATTTT CASSLAGGTDTQYF
NA TRBJ1-1 NA TRBV28 TGTGCCAGCAGTTTCCAGGGGCCTGAAGCTTTCTTT CASSFQGPEAFF
NA TRBJ1-1 NA TRBV7-3 TGTGCCAGCAGCTTTAGGGAGGGCACTGAAGCTTTCTTT CASSFREGTEAFF
NA TRBJ2-7 NA TRBV6-1 TGTGCCAGCAGTGATACAGCTCCCTACGAGCAGTACTTC CASSDTAPYEQYF
TRBD1 TRBJ1-1 few TRBV28 TGTGCCAGCAACAGGGGGCCCACTGAAGCTTTCTTT CASNRGPTEAFF
NA TRBJ1-1 NA TRBV20-1 TGCAGTGCGCTCCATGGACAGGAAGCTTTCTTT CSALHGQEAFF
NA TRBJ2-5 NA TRBV11-2 TGTGCCAGCAGCTTGAGAGAAGAGACCCAGTACTTC CASSLREETQYF
NA TRBJ1-2 NA TRBV19 TGTGCCAGTAGTATTGGAGAGGGCTATGGCTACACCTTC CASSIGEGYGYTF
NA TRBJ2-1 NA TRBV10-1 TGCGCCAGCAGTAAGGGGCTAGAGCAGTTCTTC CASSKGLEQFF
NA TRBJ2-7 NA TRBV5-6 TGTGCCAGCAGCTCGACAGTTGCACACGAGCAGTACTTC CASSSTVAHEQYF
TRBD1 TRBJ2-1 NA TRBV7-7 TGTGCCAGCAGCTCGGACAGGGGGCTCAACAATGAGCAGTTCTTC CASSSDRGLNNEQFF
NA TRBJ1-1 NA TRBV15 TGTGCCACCAGCAGAGATTCAACTAACACTGAAGCTTTCTTT CATSRDSTNTEAFF
NA TRBJ1-4 few TRBV2 TGTGCCAGCAGCGCCCAGGGTTCTCCTAATGAAAAACTGTTTTTT CASSAQGSPNEKLFF
NA TRBJ2-3 NA TRBV9 TGTGCCAGCAGCGCAAGGGGGGGGGTGGATACGCAGTATTTT CASSARGGVDTQYF
NA TRBJ1-2 NA TRBV11-2 TGTGCCAGCAGCTTAGGAGTAGGGGGTCGGCAAGCTAACTATGGCTACACCTTC CASSLGVGGRQANYGYTF
TRBD2 TRBJ2-7 NA TRBV28 TGTGCCAGCGGTCCTAGCGGGGCGTCCGGCGAGCAGTACTTC CASGPSGASGEQYF